A selection of T cell receptor beta chains follows, all from one sample in a study of long-term antiretroviral therapy in people with HIV. Sequencing used immunoSEQ multiplex PCR; TCRdb keeps in-frame clones, though not all of them. The profile shows 32,000 or so clones, 65% to 80% of them singletons. The input for sequencing was unsorted PBMCs, taken 2 years after starting antiretroviral therapy. The receptors originated from a woman in her forties or fifties with HIV. Both conserved end residues are part of each CDR3. The order of the fields is J gene, V gene, CDR3 protein.

j_call: TRBJ2-1; v_call: TRBV2; cdr3_aa: CASSDKVRSYNEQFF
j_call: TRBJ2-5; v_call: TRBV14; cdr3_aa: CASSQARGPQETQYF
j_call: TRBJ2-3; v_call: TRBV29-1; cdr3_aa: CSVPEGASTDTQYF
j_call: TRBJ2-5; v_call: TRBV5-1; cdr3_aa: CASSLSGQETQYF
j_call: TRBJ1-2; v_call: TRBV6-5; cdr3_aa: CASSYTHGNYGYTF
j_call: TRBJ1-3; v_call: TRBV6-5; cdr3_aa: CASKMGASGNTIYF
j_call: TRBJ2-3; v_call: TRBV6-5; cdr3_aa: CASSYRLDGGPQYF
j_call: TRBJ2-7; v_call: TRBV9; cdr3_aa: CASSVVGGEQYF
j_call: TRBJ2-7; v_call: TRBV5-4; cdr3_aa: CASSLAGTGVTEQYF
j_call: TRBJ2-1; v_call: TRBV7-2; cdr3_aa: CASRGGPNEQFF
j_call: TRBJ2-1; v_call: TRBV27; cdr3_aa: CASSLAGGWNEQFF
j_call: TRBJ2-1; v_call: TRBV10-2; cdr3_aa: CASSDSADYNEQFF
j_call: TRBJ1-6; v_call: TRBV2; cdr3_aa: CASSGQLLTGSPLHF
j_call: TRBJ1-2; v_call: TRBV10-3; cdr3_aa: CATSQGAYYGYTF
j_call: TRBJ2-3; v_call: TRBV12-5; cdr3_aa: CASGLGSRTDTQYF
j_call: TRBJ2-2; v_call: TRBV27; cdr3_aa: CASSLLGGAITGELFF
j_call: TRBJ2-3; v_call: TRBV27; cdr3_aa: CASSLETSSDTQYF
j_call: TRBJ2-7; v_call: TRBV5-1; cdr3_aa: CASSLPSYEQYF
j_call: TRBJ2-5; v_call: TRBV5-1; cdr3_aa: CASSVDRGLRETQYF
j_call: TRBJ1-4; v_call: TRBV9; cdr3_aa: CASSPRDRGFLGLFF
j_call: TRBJ1-1; v_call: TRBV19; cdr3_aa: CASSIAGRGAFF
j_call: TRBJ2-2; v_call: TRBV10-3; cdr3_aa: CAISESSFTGELFF
j_call: TRBJ2-5; v_call: TRBV6-1; cdr3_aa: CASREGGNQETQYF
j_call: TRBJ1-2; v_call: TRBV7-3; cdr3_aa: CASSPDRDRGYTF
j_call: TRBJ1-2; v_call: TRBV7-3; cdr3_aa: CASSHGLGPRLGGYTF
j_call: TRBJ1-1; v_call: TRBV7-2; cdr3_aa: CASSFQGNTEAFF
j_call: TRBJ1-1; v_call: TRBV7-9; cdr3_aa: CASSPWRNTEAFF
j_call: TRBJ1-1; v_call: TRBV14; cdr3_aa: CASSQEWMLNTEAFF
j_call: TRBJ2-1; v_call: TRBV19; cdr3_aa: CASSNALGVSTNEQFF
j_call: TRBJ2-4; v_call: TRBV7-9; cdr3_aa: CASSFDSGAAKNIQYF
j_call: TRBJ1-4; v_call: TRBV18; cdr3_aa: CASSSGTQEGKLFF
j_call: TRBJ2-5; v_call: TRBV14; cdr3_aa: CASSQDLGPQYF
j_call: TRBJ1-1; v_call: TRBV19; cdr3_aa: CASSKNGRVNTEAFF
j_call: TRBJ2-7; v_call: TRBV10-1; cdr3_aa: CASSKGSGYEQYF
j_call: TRBJ2-1; v_call: TRBV7-3; cdr3_aa: CASSLRASRVEQFF
j_call: TRBJ2-3; v_call: TRBV19; cdr3_aa: CASSTGTGGRDTQYF
j_call: TRBJ1-5; v_call: TRBV4-1; cdr3_aa: CASSQNGQSNNQPQHF
j_call: TRBJ1-1; v_call: TRBV15; cdr3_aa: CATSNYMNTEAFF
j_call: TRBJ2-1; v_call: TRBV12-5; cdr3_aa: CASVDYNEQFF
j_call: TRBJ2-5; v_call: TRBV15; cdr3_aa: CATSSPTGNYQETQYF
j_call: TRBJ1-1; v_call: TRBV7-2; cdr3_aa: CASSRGHGGRGTEAFF
j_call: TRBJ2-3; v_call: TRBV7-6; cdr3_aa: CASSLGQTFTDTQYF
j_call: TRBJ2-7; v_call: TRBV29-1; cdr3_aa: CSVGTSGSSYEQYF
j_call: TRBJ2-5; v_call: TRBV5-6; cdr3_aa: CASSSGQGNQETQYF
j_call: TRBJ1-6; v_call: TRBV30; cdr3_aa: CAWSPPGTGVPSYNSPLHF
j_call: TRBJ2-7; v_call: TRBV27; cdr3_aa: CASSQRIGAVSYEQYF
j_call: TRBJ2-3; v_call: TRBV19; cdr3_aa: CASRTSGTDTQYF
j_call: TRBJ1-1; v_call: TRBV5-1; cdr3_aa: CASSSTGENTEAFF
j_call: TRBJ1-1; v_call: TRBV6-6; cdr3_aa: CASRGQGLGTEAFF